This T cell receptor (beta chain) was captured in a study of blood T cell repertoires in COVID-19. The CDR3 sequence is 14 residues long. V dropped 7 bases and J dropped 1 base, with 11 bases sitting between them. Germline V CDR1 and CDR2: MDHEN, SYDVKM. Libraries were prepared by immunoSEQ multiplex PCR; TCRdb keeps only in-frame clonotypes and omits some of them. The data contain approximately 300,000 clones, roughly 88% of them singletons. This clonotype was obtained from a woman aged 25-40 years who had recovered from COVID-19. The sequenced material came from PBMCs or T cells enriched from blood (not recorded which). The rearrangement links TRBV28 to TRBJ1-5; D might be TRBD1 (5 bases). The CDR3 DNA sequence: TGTGCCAGCATCGAGGCAGGGAGCAATCAGCCCCAGCATTTT. Amino acid sequence: CASIEAGSNQPQHF.